These T cell receptor beta chains were read from a single sample in a study of cytomegalovirus exposure and HLA in healthy donors. The assay was immunoSEQ multiplex PCR, and TCRdb's table has in-frame clones only and misses some. The data contain approximately 190,000 clones, about 80% of them seen just once; the ten biggest clones take up about 7%. The sample consisted of PBMCs. These receptors all stem from a man between 18 and 35 years old in good health and CMV-seropositive. Each CDR3 is given without its conserved first and last residue. Each record gives: J gene, V gene, D gene, CDR3 protein. The D gene is left open where the match is weak.

j_gene: TRBJ2-6
v_gene: TRBV28
d_gene: NA
CDR3aa: ASSPPGAGANVLT

j_gene: TRBJ1-2
v_gene: TRBV4-3
d_gene: NA
CDR3aa: ASSPISGTLSGGYT

j_gene: TRBJ1-2
v_gene: TRBV28
d_gene: NA
CDR3aa: ASSTPNSRIYGYT

j_gene: TRBJ1-5
v_gene: TRBV2
d_gene: NA
CDR3aa: ASSEDPGWNEPQH

j_gene: TRBJ1-1
v_gene: TRBV10-3
d_gene: NA
CDR3aa: AISEPGHTLEAF

j_gene: TRBJ2-3
v_gene: TRBV5-1
d_gene: NA
CDR3aa: ASSRTSTDTQY

j_gene: TRBJ2-3
v_gene: TRBV7-6
d_gene: NA
CDR3aa: ASSPGATAADTQY

j_gene: TRBJ1-1
v_gene: TRBV10-3
d_gene: TRBD1
CDR3aa: AISMLGGDMNTEAF

j_gene: TRBJ1-4
v_gene: TRBV5-4
d_gene: NA
CDR3aa: ASSLAAGENEKLF

j_gene: TRBJ2-7
v_gene: TRBV6-1
d_gene: TRBD1
CDR3aa: ASSPSGTAYEQY